The 17 T cell receptor beta chains below were found in one sample sequenced in a study of radiotherapy plus CTLA-4 blockade in lung cancer. TCRdb's copy holds only in-frame clones and misses some; the assay was immunoSEQ multiplex PCR. The sample holds roughly 30,000 clones; 60% to 85% are singletons and the top ten take 20% to 25%. The input for sequencing was peripheral blood, taken from a patient treated with radiotherapy plus ipilimumab. Receptor source: a human donor with non-small cell lung cancer that progressed on radiotherapy plus ipilimumab.

This clone was found once. The V and J genes are TRBV5-6 and TRBJ2-1; maybe TRBD2 (5 bases). The CDR3 length is 17 residues. The germline gives CDR1 SGHDT, CDR2 YYEEEE. Deletions cut 0 bases from V and 5 bases from J, with 18 bases between. The CDR3 sequence: CASSLAGIGLSHNEQFF. The CDR3 DNA sequence: TGTGCCAGCAGCTTGGCTGGGATTGGACTCAGTCACAATGAGCAGTTCTTC.

This sequence joins TRBV6-6 and TRBJ1-2; D ambiguous. V gave up 0 bases and J gave up 7 bases, with 6 bases separating them. The CDR3 is made up of 12 amino acids. CDR1 is MNHNY and CDR2 is SVGAGI in the germline V gene (reference sequence). CDR3: CASSYSEGGYTF. The CDR3 DNA is TGTGCCAGCAGTTACTCGGAGGGTGGCTACACCTTC.

This clone was seen a few times. This rearrangement joins TRBV14 to TRBJ2-7; TRBD2 matches 7 bases. CDR1 is SGHDN, CDR2 FVKESK, per germline. V lost 3 bases and J lost 3; bases outside the gene matches: 5. This CDR3 has 14 amino acids. The CDR3 nucleotides read TGTGCCAGCAGCCACGCTAGCGGACTCTACGAGCAGTACTTC. This codes for CASSHASGLYEQYF.

This sequence joins TRBV29-1 and TRBJ2-3, with D possibly TRBD1 on 6 matching bases. From germline, CDR1 is SQVTM and CDR2 ANQGSEA. V was pared by 3 bases and J by 7 bases, with 23 bases between. The CDR3 length is 16 residues. In nucleotides, the CDR3 is TGCAGCGTTGAGGGCCTCAGGGGCCTCGAAGAAAATACGCAGTATTTT. This gives the protein CSVEGLRGLEENTQYF.

This clone showed up just once. The rearrangement links TRBV27 to TRBJ2-7, with 7 bases aligning to TRBD1. The CDR3 consists of 13 residues. The ends lost 3 bases at V and 2 bases at J; junction bases unmatched: 1. CDR1 is MNHEY and CDR2 is SMNVEV in the germline V gene (reference sequence). The CDR3 DNA reads TGTGCCAGCAGTTTTGACAGGGCCTACGAGCAGTACTTC. This encodes CASSFDRAYEQYF.

The CDR3 coding sequence is TGTGCCAGCAGCCAGGCCGGGACAGCAAGGCACAATGAGCAGTTCTTC. It specifies CASSQAGTARHNEQFF. This chain uses TRBV11-1 with TRBJ2-1; 7 nucleotides match TRBD1. Trimming removed 5 bases from V and 5 bases from J; junction bases left unmatched: 12. The CDR3 consists of 16 residues. The germline V gene has CDR1 SGHAT and CDR2 FQDESV (reference sequence). The variable domain in full, completed from reference TRBV11-1 and TRBJ2-1, reads EAEVAQSPRYKITEKSQAVAFWCDPISGHATLYWYRQILGQGPELLVQFQDESVVDDSQLPKDRFSAERLKGVDSTLKIQPAELGDSAMYLCASSQAGTARHNEQFFGPGTRLTVL.

The rearrangement uses TRBV2 and TRBJ2-7, with 7 nucleotides matching TRBD1. This CDR3 comprises 15 residues. With 3 bases clipped from V and 7 bases from J, the junction kept 12 bases outside the gene matches. Germline values: CDR1 SNHLY, CDR2 FYNNEI. The CDR3 spells CASSDTPTGRWEQYF. For the CDR3, the DNA is TGTGCCAGCAGTGACACCCCGACAGGGCGCTGGGAGCAGTACTTC. Looking up the rest from reference TRBV2 and TRBJ2-7 gives the full variable domain: EPEVTQTPSHQVTQMGQEVILRCVPISNHLYFYWYRQILGQKVEFLVSFYNNEISEKSEIFDDQFSVERPDGSNFTLKIRSTKLEDSAMYFCASSDTPTGRWEQYFGPGTRLTVT.

This chain connects TRBV11-2 to TRBJ2-5, with 7 bases fitting TRBD1. CDR3 length: 14 residues. CDR1 and CDR2 (germline): SGHAT, FQNNGV. After removal of 1 base from V and 3 bases from J, the junction contained 2 bases not matched to a gene. The CDR3 sequence: CASSLVGTEETQYF. CDR3 bases: TGTGCCAGCAGCTTAGTAGGGACAGAAGAGACCCAGTACTTC.

The chain carries TRBV5-6 and TRBJ2-7; 9 bases fit TRBD2. Germline values: CDR1 SGHDT, CDR2 YYEEEE. The CDR3 runs to 16 residues. The V segment lost 3 bases and the J segment 3 bases; nucleotides outside the gene matches: 10. The CDR3 reads CASSSRGSGGHYEQYF. DNA of the CDR3: TGTGCCAGCAGCTCCCGGGGTAGCGGGGGACACTACGAGCAGTACTTC. The variable domain in full, completed from reference TRBV5-6 and TRBJ2-7, reads DAGVTQSPTHLIKTRGQQVTLRCSPKSGHDTVSWYQQALGQGPQFIFQYYEEEERQRGNFPDRFSGHQFPNYSSELNVNALLLGDSALYLCASSSRGSGGHYEQYFGPGTRLTVT.

Only one count was recorded for this clone. The chain carries TRBV11-2 and TRBJ1-5; no definite D call. The V gene lost 0 bases and the J gene lost 4 bases, with 10 bases spanning the gap. The length of the CDR3 is 15 residues. The V gene's germline CDR1 is SGHAT and CDR2 FQNNGV. CDR3 DNA sequence: TGTGCCAGCAGCTTAGATCCGGGTCCGAATCAGCCCCAGCATTTT. This gives the protein CASSLDPGPNQPQHF.

The chain links TRBV9 to TRBJ1-1, with D unclear. Per germline, CDR1 SGDLS and CDR2 YYNGEE. The V and J ends lost 2 bases and 0 bases respectively, with 11 bases between them. CDR3 size: 15 residues. The CDR3 sequence is CASSVEPSMNTEAFF. As DNA, the CDR3 is TGTGCCAGCAGCGTTGAGCCCAGCATGAACACTGAAGCTTTCTTT.

The chain has TRBV5-1 and TRBJ1-1; D gene uncertain. The ends were cut back, 0 bases at V and 3 bases at J, with 21 bases in the middle. The germline V gene has CDR1 SGHRS and CDR2 YFSETQ. The CDR3 has 18 residues. The DNA for the CDR3 is TGCGCCAGCAGCTTGGTTCCCCCGACCCTTTCCGGGGACACTGAAGCTTTCTTT. It yields the protein CASSLVPPTLSGDTEAFF.

This rearrangement joins TRBV7-9 to TRBJ2-7; D not resolved. Trimming cost V 5 bases and J 7 bases, with 9 bases left between them. The CDR3 totals 11 residues. In germline, CDR1 is SEHNR, CDR2 FQNEAQ (reference sequence). The CDR3 DNA is TGTGCCAGCAGCCCCGTGGAGGAGCAGTACTTC. The encoded protein is CASSPVEEQYF.

V and J are TRBV7-6 and TRBJ2-1, with 11 bases aligning to TRBD2. The trim removed 3 bases at V and 2 bases at J, leaving 0 bases unmatched. Germline values: CDR1 SGHVS, CDR2 FNYEAQ. The CDR3 is 15 amino acids. In DNA form, the CDR3 reads TGTGCCAGCAGCTTTAGCGGGGGGGCCTACAATGAGCAGTTCTTC. Protein: CASSFSGGAYNEQFF. Variable domain in full (rest from reference TRBV7-6 and TRBJ2-1): GAGVSQSPRYKVTKRGQDVALRCDPISGHVSLYWYRQALGQGPEFLTYFNYEAQQDKSGLPNDRFSAERPEGSISTLTIQRTEQRDSAMYRCASSFSGGAYNEQFFGPGTRLTVL.

The chain carries TRBV6-1 and TRBJ2-5; the D call may be TRBD1 or TRBD2 (5 bases each). The V and J ends lost 4 bases and 4 bases respectively, with 16 bases between them. This CDR3 comprises 15 residues. Germline V gene lookup returns CDR1 MNHNS and CDR2 SASEGT. In DNA, the CDR3 is TGTGCCAGCAGTGCCATTGGTGGGGGAAGAGAGACCCAGTACTTC. Protein product: CASSAIGGGRETQYF.

CDR3 sequence (DNA): TGCGCCAGCAGCTTGGAGACTAGGAGCCAAGAGACCCAGTACTTC. It translates to CASSLETRSQETQYF. This chain uses TRBV5-1 with TRBJ2-5, with D possibly matching TRBD2 (6 bases). V lost 0 bases, J lost 1 base, and 10 bases lay in between. The V gene's germline CDR1 is SGHRS and CDR2 YFSETQ. This CDR3 region has 15 residues.

The chain links TRBV7-9 to TRBJ2-2; 7 bases map to TRBD1. V shed 4 bases, J shed 5 bases, and the junction held 4 bases outside the gene matches. CDR1 and CDR2 (germline): SEHNR, FQNEAQ (reference sequence). This CDR3 is built from 14 residues. The CDR3 protein is CASSSPTGTGELFF. The CDR3 bases are TGTGCCAGCAGCTCCCCGACAGGGACCGGGGAGCTGTTTTTT.